Given below is one T cell receptor (beta chain) in context. CDR1 and CDR2 (germline): SGDLS, YYNGEE. The CDR3 is 14 residues long. The ends were cut back, 4 bases at V and 4 bases at J, with 14 bases in the middle. TCRdb keeps only in-frame clones here, not all; method: immunoSEQ multiplex PCR. Here the sample spans 50,000 or so clones, roughly 80% being singletons. This specimen comes from a study of blood T cell repertoires in COVID-19. This TCR came from a middle-aged man with acute or convalescent COVID-19. What was sequenced was peripheral blood. This chain links TRBV9 with TRBJ2-5, with a weak D call TRBD1 (5 bases). The DNA for the CDR3 is TGTGCCAGCAGCACAGGCCTCCTAGGAGAGACCCAGTACTTC. Amino acids: CASSTGLLGETQYF.